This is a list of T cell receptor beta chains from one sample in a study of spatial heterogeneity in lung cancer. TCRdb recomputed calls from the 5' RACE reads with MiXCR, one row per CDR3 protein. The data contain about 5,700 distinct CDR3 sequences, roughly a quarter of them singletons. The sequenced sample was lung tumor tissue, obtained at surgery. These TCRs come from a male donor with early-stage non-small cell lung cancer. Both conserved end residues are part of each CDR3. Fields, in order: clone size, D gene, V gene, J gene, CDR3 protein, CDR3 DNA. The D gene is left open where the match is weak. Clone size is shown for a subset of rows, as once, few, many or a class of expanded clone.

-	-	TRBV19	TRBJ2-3	CASSIWAQLGSTDTQYF	TGTGCCAGTAGTATCTGGGCACAGTTAGGGTCCACAGATACGCAGTATTTT
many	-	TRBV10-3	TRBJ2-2	CATGGVTNTGELFF	TGTGCCACTGGCGGGGTAACGAACACCGGGGAGCTGTTTTTT
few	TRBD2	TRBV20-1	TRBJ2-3	CSAGGASGRSADTQYF	TGCAGTGCCGGGGGGGCTAGCGGGAGGTCGGCAGATACGCAGTATTTT
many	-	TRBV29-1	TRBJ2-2	CSVATSAAGELFF	TGCAGCGTAGCGACTAGTGCTGCCGGGGAGCTGTTTTTT
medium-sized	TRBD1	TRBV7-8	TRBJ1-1	CASNHPGGQMNTEAFF	TGTGCCAGCAACCACCCAGGGGGCCAAATGAACACTGAAGCTTTCTTT
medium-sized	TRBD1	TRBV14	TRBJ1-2	CASSQDHTGRDRGLTYGYTF	TGTGCCAGCAGCCAAGATCACACCGGGAGGGACAGGGGTTTGACCTATGGCTACACCTTC
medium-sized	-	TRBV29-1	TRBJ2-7	CSVRKFYEQYF	TGCAGCGTTCGGAAGTTCTACGAGCAGTACTTC
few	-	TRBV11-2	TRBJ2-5	CASSLGYRSRETQYF	TGTGCCAGCAGCTTAGGATACAGGTCCCGGGAGACCCAGTACTTC
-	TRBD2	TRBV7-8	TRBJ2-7	CASSLGVTSGLSYEQYF	TGTGCCAGCAGCTTAGGGGTGACTAGCGGCCTCTCCTACGAGCAGTACTTC
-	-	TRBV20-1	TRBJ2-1	CSASFSYNEQFF	TGCAGTGCTAGCTTCTCCTACAATGAGCAGTTCTTC
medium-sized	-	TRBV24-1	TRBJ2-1	CATSDLQGGRDEQFF	TGTGCCACCAGTGATTTGCAAGGAGGCAGGGATGAGCAGTTCTTC
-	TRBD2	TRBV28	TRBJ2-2	CASSLSGIPGELFF	TGTGCCAGCAGCCTTAGCGGGATCCCCGGGGAGCTGTTTTTT
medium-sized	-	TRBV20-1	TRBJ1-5	CSARDFGGLQPQHF	TGCAGTGCTAGAGATTTCGGTGGCCTTCAGCCCCAGCATTTT
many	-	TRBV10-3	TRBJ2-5	CAIGGPETQYF	TGTGCCATCGGGGGGCCAGAGACCCAGTACTTC
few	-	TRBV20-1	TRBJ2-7	CSAPRDPSYEQYF	TGCAGTGCCCCCCGGGACCCGTCCTACGAGCAGTACTTC
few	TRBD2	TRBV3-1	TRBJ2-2	CASSPRLAGPNTGELFF	TGTGCCAGCAGCCCGAGGCTAGCGGGACCGAACACCGGGGAGCTGTTTTTT
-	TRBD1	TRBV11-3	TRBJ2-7	CASSPGQGGEQYF	TGTGCCAGCAGCCCGGGACAGGGAGGGGAGCAGTACTTC
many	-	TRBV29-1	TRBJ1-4	CSVASTFNEKLFF	TGCAGCGTTGCCTCGACTTTTAATGAAAAACTGTTTTTT
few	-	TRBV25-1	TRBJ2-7	CASGEAGSGYEQYF	TGTGCCAGCGGCGAAGCGGGTAGTGGTTACGAGCAGTACTTC
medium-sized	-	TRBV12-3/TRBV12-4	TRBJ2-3	CASTLVGTDTQYF	TGTGCCAGCACCCTGGTTGGCACAGATACGCAGTATTTT
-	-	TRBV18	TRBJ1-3	CASSPPTGSGNTIYF	TGTGCCAGCTCACCACCCACAGGGTCTGGAAACACCATATATTTT
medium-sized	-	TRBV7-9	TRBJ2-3	CASSLVTGAPADTQYF	TGTGCCAGCAGCTTAGTCACAGGCGCCCCCGCAGATACGCAGTATTTT
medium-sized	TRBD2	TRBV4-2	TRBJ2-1	CASSQDRTTSGRYNNEQFF	TGTGCCAGCAGCCAGGACCGAACGACTAGCGGGAGATATAACAATGAGCAGTTCTTC
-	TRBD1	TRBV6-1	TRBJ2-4	CASGNRGQTKNIQYF	TGTGCCAGCGGAAACAGGGGCCAAACCAAAAACATTCAGTACTTC
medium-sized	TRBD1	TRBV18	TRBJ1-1	CASSSSGQRNTEAFF	TGTGCCAGCTCAAGTTCGGGACAGCGGAACACTGAAGCTTTCTTT
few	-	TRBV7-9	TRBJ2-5	CASSLDSLAAETQYF	TGTGCCAGCAGCTTGGACAGCCTGGCGGCGGAGACCCAGTACTTC
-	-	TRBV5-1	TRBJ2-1	CASSLARDEQFF	TGCGCCAGCAGCTTGGCCAGGGATGAGCAGTTCTTC
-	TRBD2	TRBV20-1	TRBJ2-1	CSALISGRDNEQFF	TGCAGTGCTTTGATTAGCGGGAGGGACAATGAGCAGTTCTTC
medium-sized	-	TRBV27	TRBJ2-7	CASSLTGRGSSYEQYF	TGTGCCAGCAGTCTCACGGGACGGGGTTCCTCCTACGAGCAGTACTTC
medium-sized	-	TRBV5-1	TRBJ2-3	CASSPNDGDTQYF	TGCGCCAGCAGCCCGAACGACGGGGATACGCAGTATTTT
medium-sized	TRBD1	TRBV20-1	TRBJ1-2	CSARRGQNYGYTF	TGCAGTGCAAGACGGGGACAGAACTATGGCTACACCTTC
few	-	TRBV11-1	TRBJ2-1	CASNRDPHGHEQFF	TGTGCCAGCAACCGGGACCCACATGGCCATGAGCAGTTCTTC
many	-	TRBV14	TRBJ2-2	CASSQGLAPTGELFF	TGTGCCAGCAGCCAGGGGCTAGCGCCGACCGGGGAGCTGTTTTTT
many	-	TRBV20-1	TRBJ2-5	CSAREVASKTQYF	TGCAGTGCTAGAGAAGTGGCTAGCAAGACCCAGTACTTC
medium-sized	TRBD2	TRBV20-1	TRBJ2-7	CSASWRLAETYEQYF	TGCAGTGCTAGTTGGCGACTAGCGGAAACCTACGAGCAGTACTTC
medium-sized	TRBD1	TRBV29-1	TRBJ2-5	CSGDRKETQYF	TGCAGCGGGGACAGAAAAGAGACCCAGTACTTC
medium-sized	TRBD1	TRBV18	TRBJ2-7	CASSPGSGGAGSSYEQYF	TGTGCCAGCTCACCAGGATCAGGGGGCGCCGGCTCATCCTACGAGCAGTACTTC
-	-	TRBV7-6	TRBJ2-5	CASSLKETQYF	TGTGCCAGCAGCTTAAAAGAGACCCAGTACTTC
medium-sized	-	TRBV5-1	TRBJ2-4	CASSLDAGRGKNIQYF	TGCGCCAGCAGCTTGGACGCGGGTAGAGGGAAAAACATTCAGTACTTC
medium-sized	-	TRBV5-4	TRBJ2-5	CASSRDRETQYF	TGTGCCAGCAGCCGGGACCGAGAGACCCAGTACTTC
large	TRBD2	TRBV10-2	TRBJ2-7	CASTEVAGLTYEQYF	TGCGCCAGCACCGAGGTAGCGGGGTTGACCTACGAGCAGTACTTC